Presented here are 2 T cell receptor beta chains from one specimen sequenced in a study of lymphopenia after photon versus proton radiotherapy. The assay was immunoSEQ multiplex PCR, and TCRdb's table has in-frame clones only and misses some. The sample contains 29,000 or so clones, roughly 89% of which appear only once. Sequenced material: peripheral blood, taken from a patient treated with proton-based radiotherapy. These receptor sequences come from an older woman with cholangiocarcinoma. Some clones in this sample may be carry-over from other donors' samples.

V usage is TRBV7-2 and J usage is TRBJ2-5; the D call may be TRBD1 or TRBD2 (5 bases each). The J call may be in error: the DNA end matches TRBJ2-7 better. In germline, CDR1 is SGHTA, CDR2 FQGNSA. This CDR3 has 14 residues. In nucleotides, the CDR3 is TGTGCCAGCAGCTTAACCTCCGGGACCCACGAGCAGTACTTC. This codes for CASSLTSGTHEQYF.

V is TRBV7-2 and J is TRBJ1-2; 8 positions agree with TRBD1. Germline V gene lookup returns CDR1 SGHTA and CDR2 FQGNSA. The J segment lost 6 bases and the V segment lost 3 bases, leaving 12 bases of the junction unmatched. This CDR3 is built from 16 residues. The CDR3 region has the DNA TGTGCCAGCAGCTTCGGGACAGGCGCCGCCCATAATGGCTACACCTTC. Its translation is CASSFGTGAAHNGYTF.